These T cell receptor beta chains were read from a single sample in a study of molecular identifiers for immune sequencing clone quantification. TCRdb reanalysed the PCR reads using MiXCR and keeps one entry per CDR3 protein. There are tens of thousands of distinct CDR3 sequences in the sample; around 18% occur only once, and about 1.5% lies in the top ten. Sequences were obtained from naive CD8+ T cells from blood, with Jurkat cell RNA spiked in. All receptors derive from a human donor in good health. Some libraries in this study had Jurkat cell RNA spiked in. The CDR3 runs from the conserved cysteine through the conserved F or W. The D gene is left open where the match is weak. The size entry is marked missing in some rows and otherwise reads once, few, many or a size class.

D gene	clone size	V gene	J gene	CDR3 protein	CDR3 DNA
NA	many	TRBV27	TRBJ1-5	CASSLVGAHNQPQHF	TGTGCCAGCAGTTTAGTCGGGGCCCACAATCAGCCCCAGCATTTT
TRBD2	many	TRBV7-9	TRBJ2-3	CASSFLAGAGTDTQYF	TGTGCCAGCAGCTTCCTAGCGGGGGCGGGCACAGATACGCAGTATTTT
NA	NA	TRBV7-9	TRBJ2-7	CASTRDPSAYEQYF	TGTGCCAGTACCCGGGACCCGAGCGCTTACGAGCAGTACTTC
NA	few	TRBV7-8	TRBJ2-7	CASSPGGGEPTYEQYF	TGTGCCAGCAGCCCAGGGGGGGGGGAGCCCACCTACGAGCAGTACTTC
NA	many	TRBV11-2	TRBJ2-1	CASSVITGDNEQFF	TGTGCCAGCAGTGTTATAACTGGTGACAATGAGCAGTTCTTC
TRBD2	many	TRBV6-1	TRBJ2-7	CASSDELAGIYEQYF	TGTGCCAGCAGTGATGAACTAGCGGGAATCTACGAGCAGTACTTC
TRBD2	many	TRBV13	TRBJ2-1	CASSPPGLAGEGEQFF	TGTGCCAGCAGCCCCCCCGGACTAGCGGGAGAAGGTGAGCAGTTCTTC
NA	NA	TRBV3-1	TRBJ1-2	CASSLTGYGYTF	TGTGCCAGCAGCCTGACAGGCTATGGCTACACCTTC
NA	many	TRBV6-5	TRBJ1-1	CASSYSIGGNTEAFF	TGTGCCAGCAGTTACTCGATCGGGGGTAACACTGAAGCTTTCTTT
NA	many	TRBV5-1	TRBJ2-7	CASSPVGGTSHEQYF	TGCGCCAGCAGCCCAGTGGGCGGGACGTCCCACGAGCAGTACTTC
TRBD2	NA	TRBV2	TRBJ2-2	CASSERLAAPLHGELFF	TGTGCCAGCAGTGAGCGACTAGCGGCACCGCTGCACGGGGAGCTGTTTTTT
NA	many	TRBV5-1	TRBJ1-6	CASSWEGNSPLHF	TGCGCCAGCAGCTGGGAGGGGAATTCACCCCTCCACTTT
NA	few	TRBV7-9	TRBJ2-1	CASFGDYPYNEQFF	TGTGCCAGCTTTGGAGACTATCCATACAATGAGCAGTTCTTC
TRBD1	many	TRBV12-3/TRBV12-4	TRBJ1-1	CASSSPDRVNTEAFF	TGTGCCAGCAGTTCTCCCGACAGGGTGAACACTGAAGCTTTCTTT
NA	few	TRBV28	TRBJ2-7	CASSLLLANEQYF	TGTGCCAGCAGTTTATTGTTAGCTAACGAGCAGTACTTC
NA	NA	TRBV7-9	TRBJ2-1	CASSPELWGGGWQFF	TGTGCCAGCAGCCCAGAGCTGTGGGGAGGGGGATGGCAGTTCTTC
TRBD2	many	TRBV7-9	TRBJ2-1	CATEGLAGDVSSYNEQFF	TGTGCCACCGAAGGGCTAGCGGGCGACGTTAGCTCCTACAATGAGCAGTTCTTC
NA	NA	TRBV5-6	TRBJ2-1	CASSLFGKGPESSYNEQFF	TGTGCCAGCAGCTTGTTTGGGAAGGGCCCGGAAAGCTCCTACAATGAGCAGTTCTTC
NA	many	TRBV19	TRBJ1-1	CASSIPDQWDTEAFF	TGTGCCAGTAGTATTCCCGATCAGTGGGACACTGAAGCTTTCTTT
TRBD1	NA	TRBV6-1	TRBJ2-7	CASSFGQVPYEQYF	TGTGCCAGCAGTTTCGGACAGGTGCCCTACGAGCAGTACTTC
NA	many	TRBV19	TRBJ2-7	CASSPGTPSSYEQYF	TGTGCCAGTAGTCCCGGGACTCCGAGCTCCTACGAGCAGTACTTC
TRBD2	few	TRBV20-1	TRBJ2-7	CSATTVAGGNEQYF	TGCAGTGCCACTACCGTAGCGGGAGGGAATGAGCAGTACTTC
NA	many	TRBV7-9	TRBJ1-4	CASSLTQAPSNEKLFF	TGTGCCAGCAGCCTGACTCAGGCGCCAAGTAATGAAAAACTGTTTTTT
TRBD1	many	TRBV7-9	TRBJ1-1	CASSSGTGKDTEAFF	TGTGCCAGCAGCTCTGGGACAGGGAAGGACACTGAAGCTTTCTTT
NA	once	TRBV19	TRBJ1-1	CASSRGGGETEAFF	TGTGCCAGTAGTAGGGGTGGGGGAGAGACTGAAGCTTTCTTT